Listed below are T cell receptor beta chains from one sample, sequenced in a study of blood T cell repertoires in COVID-19. Sequencing was performed with immunoSEQ multiplex PCR; in TCRdb, only in-frame clones are kept and a portion is missing. The sample contains 130,000 to 150,000 clones, roughly 85% of which appear only once. The source material was peripheral blood. Receptors originate from a woman in her sixties with COVID-19, enrolled during active disease. Each CDR3 is given with its conserved first and last residue. Each record gives: clone size, J gene, V gene, D gene, CDR3 DNA, CDR3 protein. The D gene is left open where the match is weak. A clone size is listed for some rows: how often the clone was seen (once, few, many), or a class if it is expanded.

clone_size: many; j_call: TRBJ2-7; v_call: TRBV4-1; d_call: NA; cdr3_nt: TGCGCCAGCAGCTACGACAGATTGTCTGGGTACGAGCAGTACTTC; cdr3_aa: CASSYDRLSGYEQYF
clone_size: NA; j_call: TRBJ2-5; v_call: TRBV19; d_call: TRBD1; cdr3_nt: TGTGCCAGTAGCGGCTTCCCGGGACAGGGTAAAGAGACCCAGTACTTC; cdr3_aa: CASSGFPGQGKETQYF
clone_size: NA; j_call: TRBJ2-4; v_call: TRBV25-1; d_call: NA; cdr3_nt: TGTGCCAGCAGTGAATTCGGAACAGGGAAGAACATTCAGTACTTC; cdr3_aa: CASSEFGTGKNIQYF
clone_size: NA; j_call: TRBJ2-7; v_call: TRBV5-1; d_call: NA; cdr3_nt: TGCGCCAGCAGCTTGACAGTATACGAGCAGTACTTC; cdr3_aa: CASSLTVYEQYF
clone_size: many; j_call: TRBJ1-1; v_call: TRBV19; d_call: NA; cdr3_nt: TGTGCCAGTATGAGGGGTGACAGGTCCGCCACTGAAGCTTTCTTT; cdr3_aa: CASMRGDRSATEAFF
clone_size: NA; j_call: TRBJ2-3; v_call: TRBV7-9; d_call: NA; cdr3_nt: TGTGCCAGCAGCTTAGGAGGGCCCATGACAGATACGCAGTATTTT; cdr3_aa: CASSLGGPMTDTQYF
clone_size: NA; j_call: TRBJ1-1; v_call: TRBV19; d_call: TRBD1; cdr3_nt: TGTGCCAGTAGTATACGGGCAGGGGGCAATGAAGCTTTCTTT; cdr3_aa: CASSIRAGGNEAFF
clone_size: NA; j_call: TRBJ1-1; v_call: TRBV27; d_call: NA; cdr3_nt: TGTGCCAGCAGTTTATCGAGGGAAGGGAACACTGAAGCTTTCTTT; cdr3_aa: CASSLSREGNTEAFF
clone_size: NA; j_call: TRBJ2-3; v_call: TRBV30; d_call: NA; cdr3_nt: TGTGCCTGGAGTGCCCAGGCCCCTAGCACAGATACGCAGTATTTT; cdr3_aa: CAWSAQAPSTDTQYF
clone_size: NA; j_call: TRBJ1-2; v_call: TRBV7-3; d_call: TRBD1; cdr3_nt: TGTGCCAGCAGCCCCACGCCCGGACAGGGGGCGGGAGGCTACACCTTC; cdr3_aa: CASSPTPGQGAGGYTF
clone_size: NA; j_call: TRBJ2-5; v_call: TRBV6-4; d_call: NA; cdr3_nt: TGTGCCAGCAGTGCCGACCCATCAGGGAGGGAGACCCAGTACTTC; cdr3_aa: CASSADPSGRETQYF
clone_size: NA; j_call: TRBJ1-1; v_call: TRBV5-1; d_call: NA; cdr3_nt: TGCGCCAGCAGCCGGTCGTCAGGGGAGGCTTTCTTT; cdr3_aa: CASSRSSGEAFF
clone_size: NA; j_call: TRBJ2-3; v_call: TRBV3-1/TRBV3-2; d_call: TRBD2; cdr3_nt: TGTGCCAGCAGCCCCCCAACTAGCGGGGTTCCCGGGGGGGCAGATACGCAGTATTTT; cdr3_aa: CASSPPTSGVPGGADTQYF
clone_size: once; j_call: TRBJ2-3; v_call: TRBV5-1; d_call: NA; cdr3_nt: TGCGCCAGCAGCTTGGTAGGGGGAAGAACAGATACGCAGTATTTT; cdr3_aa: CASSLVGGRTDTQYF
clone_size: NA; j_call: TRBJ2-5; v_call: TRBV14; d_call: TRBD2; cdr3_nt: TGTGCCAGCAGCCAGACCACGGGACTAGAAGAAGAGACCCAGTACTTC; cdr3_aa: CASSQTTGLEEETQYF
clone_size: NA; j_call: TRBJ2-3; v_call: TRBV27; d_call: NA; cdr3_nt: TGTGCCAGCACCGGTACGGTCACAGATACGCAGTATTTT; cdr3_aa: CASTGTVTDTQYF
clone_size: few; j_call: TRBJ1-6; v_call: TRBV9; d_call: TRBD1; cdr3_nt: TGTGCCAGCAGCACGGACAGGGGCTCACCCCTCCACTTT; cdr3_aa: CASSTDRGSPLHF
clone_size: NA; j_call: TRBJ2-1; v_call: TRBV5-1; d_call: TRBD1; cdr3_nt: TGCGCCAGCAGCTGGGGGACAGGGCCCGACCTCTACAATGAGCAGTTCTTC; cdr3_aa: CASSWGTGPDLYNEQFF
clone_size: NA; j_call: TRBJ2-1; v_call: TRBV27; d_call: TRBD1; cdr3_nt: TGTGCCAGCAGTCTGGGACAGGGCAATGAGCAGTTCTTC; cdr3_aa: CASSLGQGNEQFF
clone_size: NA; j_call: TRBJ1-5; v_call: TRBV24-1; d_call: TRBD1; cdr3_nt: TGTGCCACCAGTGAGGGGGGGGCAGGGGGCCTTCATCAGCCCCAGCATTTT; cdr3_aa: CATSEGGAGGLHQPQHF
clone_size: NA; j_call: TRBJ2-2; v_call: TRBV4-1; d_call: TRBD1; cdr3_nt: TGCGCCAGCAGCCAGCTACCGGGACAGGGGAACACCGGGGAGCTGTTTTTT; cdr3_aa: CASSQLPGQGNTGELFF
clone_size: few; j_call: TRBJ2-7; v_call: TRBV9; d_call: NA; cdr3_nt: TGTGCCAGCAGCGTAGGGGCAGGGACCTACGAGCAGTACTTC; cdr3_aa: CASSVGAGTYEQYF
clone_size: few; j_call: TRBJ2-3; v_call: TRBV7-2; d_call: NA; cdr3_nt: TGTGCCAGCAGCTTAGTAAGGGGCGGAGATACGCAGTATTTT; cdr3_aa: CASSLVRGGDTQYF
clone_size: NA; j_call: TRBJ2-5; v_call: TRBV19; d_call: TRBD2; cdr3_nt: TGTGCCAGTAGAGTGGTCGGGCGGGGGCAAGAGACCCAGTACTTC; cdr3_aa: CASRVVGRGQETQYF
clone_size: NA; j_call: TRBJ2-2; v_call: TRBV5-8; d_call: NA; cdr3_nt: TGTGCCAGCAGCTTGGGACTTATAGCCGGGGAGCTGTTTTTT; cdr3_aa: CASSLGLIAGELFF
clone_size: NA; j_call: TRBJ1-2; v_call: TRBV24-1; d_call: TRBD1; cdr3_nt: TGTGCCACCAGTGGCTTTGAACGGGACAGAGCTTACTATGGCTACACCTTC; cdr3_aa: CATSGFERDRAYYGYTF
clone_size: NA; j_call: TRBJ1-4; v_call: TRBV19; d_call: NA; cdr3_nt: TGTGCCAGTATATCGGGGGACGCCAATAATGAAAAACTGTTTTTT; cdr3_aa: CASISGDANNEKLFF
clone_size: NA; j_call: TRBJ1-4; v_call: TRBV9; d_call: NA; cdr3_nt: TGTGCCAGCAGCGTAAGTTCAGGGGTGGCTGAAAAACTGTTTTTT; cdr3_aa: CASSVSSGVAEKLFF
clone_size: many; j_call: TRBJ2-7; v_call: TRBV6-1; d_call: TRBD1; cdr3_nt: TGTGCCAGCAGTGAACAGGGACAGGCCTACGAGCAGTACTTC; cdr3_aa: CASSEQGQAYEQYF
clone_size: NA; j_call: TRBJ1-1; v_call: TRBV5-4; d_call: TRBD1; cdr3_nt: TGTGCCAGCAGCTTGTGGGGAACAGGGGGAAGCACTGAAGCTTTCTTT; cdr3_aa: CASSLWGTGGSTEAFF
clone_size: NA; j_call: TRBJ2-1; v_call: TRBV9; d_call: NA; cdr3_nt: TGTGCCAGCAGCGTAGGTGCAGGGGGGATCTACAATGAGCAGTTCTTC; cdr3_aa: CASSVGAGGIYNEQFF
clone_size: once; j_call: TRBJ2-7; v_call: TRBV7-8; d_call: TRBD1; cdr3_nt: TGTGCCAGCAGCTTAGTGGGGACAGGGTCCTCCTACGAGCAGTACTTC; cdr3_aa: CASSLVGTGSSYEQYF
clone_size: NA; j_call: TRBJ2-7; v_call: TRBV24-1; d_call: NA; cdr3_nt: TGTGCCACCAGTGATTGGGGAGCCTCCTACGAGCAGTACTTC; cdr3_aa: CATSDWGASYEQYF
clone_size: NA; j_call: TRBJ2-2; v_call: TRBV24-1; d_call: NA; cdr3_nt: TGTGCCACCAGTGAGCCGTCCAGTATAACCGGGGAGCTGTTTTTT; cdr3_aa: CATSEPSSITGELFF
clone_size: NA; j_call: TRBJ1-5; v_call: TRBV10-3; d_call: NA; cdr3_nt: TGTGCCATCAGGCCCGGGGGAGGTCGCAATCAGCCCCAGCATTTT; cdr3_aa: CAIRPGGGRNQPQHF
clone_size: NA; j_call: TRBJ1-1; v_call: TRBV2; d_call: TRBD1; cdr3_nt: TGTGCCGCCGCGGGGACAGGGATCCGGAACACTGAAGCTTTCTTT; cdr3_aa: CAAAGTGIRNTEAFF
clone_size: NA; j_call: TRBJ1-6; v_call: TRBV5-1; d_call: NA; cdr3_nt: TGCGCCAGCAGCTTGGGGGAGCGACCCAGAGCCAATAATTCACCCCTCCACTTT; cdr3_aa: CASSLGERPRANNSPLHF
clone_size: once; j_call: TRBJ1-1; v_call: TRBV5-1; d_call: NA; cdr3_nt: TGCGCCAGCAGTTTTACAGGGAACACTGAAGCTTTCTTT; cdr3_aa: CASSFTGNTEAFF
clone_size: NA; j_call: TRBJ1-5; v_call: TRBV24-1; d_call: TRBD1; cdr3_nt: TGTGCCACGGGACAGGGCAATCAGCCCCAGCATTTT; cdr3_aa: CATGQGNQPQHF
clone_size: few; j_call: TRBJ1-1; v_call: TRBV7-9; d_call: NA; cdr3_nt: TGTGCCAGCAGCCCCGGGGCAGGCGGCGGGAGCACTGAAGCTTTCTTT; cdr3_aa: CASSPGAGGGSTEAFF
clone_size: NA; j_call: TRBJ2-7; v_call: TRBV14; d_call: TRBD1; cdr3_nt: TGTGCCAGCAGCCATCGGACAGGGAGCTCCTACGAGCAGTACTTC; cdr3_aa: CASSHRTGSSYEQYF
clone_size: NA; j_call: TRBJ1-2; v_call: TRBV4-2; d_call: TRBD1; cdr3_nt: TGTGCCAGCAGCCAAGTCGTCACAGGGGCCGGGTATGGCTACACCTTC; cdr3_aa: CASSQVVTGAGYGYTF
clone_size: NA; j_call: TRBJ1-5; v_call: TRBV19; d_call: TRBD1; cdr3_nt: TGTGCCAGTAGTCAGCACAGGGGTCAGTATAGCAATCAGCCCCAGCATTTT; cdr3_aa: CASSQHRGQYSNQPQHF
clone_size: NA; j_call: TRBJ2-5; v_call: TRBV12-3/TRBV12-4; d_call: NA; cdr3_nt: TGTGCCAGCACCCTGGCCAGGCAAGAGACCCAGTACTTC; cdr3_aa: CASTLARQETQYF
clone_size: few; j_call: TRBJ1-1; v_call: TRBV27; d_call: NA; cdr3_nt: TGTGCCAGCAGTTTGCAACAGGAGAACACTGAAGCTTTCTTT; cdr3_aa: CASSLQQENTEAFF